This T cell receptor beta chain is drawn from a study of cytomegalovirus exposure and HLA in healthy donors. Germline lookup yields CDR1 SGHAT and CDR2 FQNNGV. The CDR3 loop spans 13 amino acids. With 1 base removed from V and 3 bases from J, the gap between germline ends came to 7 bases. Findings and caveats of the study: Cytomegalovirus-associated TCR beta chains were listed, numbering roughly 150. Data from an earlier analysis indicated that most TCR beta V segments were productive either about 87% or about 30% of the time. Later analysis associated a missense DCLRE1C variant with TCR beta V- and J-gene trimming.

With regard to this clone: Its antigen is currently unknown.

Primers included in the PCR were 60 Vbeta and 13 Jbeta primers. Data came from immunoSEQ multiplex PCR; TCRdb stores just in-frame clones and leaves some out. The data contain around 170,000 clones, over 70% of them singletons. This receptor was taken from a middle-aged man in good health and CMV-seronegative. The sequenced sample consisted of PBMCs. The chain joins TRBV11-2 to TRBJ2-7; TRBD1 is a possible D gene (5 bases). DNA of the CDR3: TGTGCCAGCAGCTTAGTCCAGGGCTACGAGCAGTACTTC. It translates to CASSLVQGYEQYF.